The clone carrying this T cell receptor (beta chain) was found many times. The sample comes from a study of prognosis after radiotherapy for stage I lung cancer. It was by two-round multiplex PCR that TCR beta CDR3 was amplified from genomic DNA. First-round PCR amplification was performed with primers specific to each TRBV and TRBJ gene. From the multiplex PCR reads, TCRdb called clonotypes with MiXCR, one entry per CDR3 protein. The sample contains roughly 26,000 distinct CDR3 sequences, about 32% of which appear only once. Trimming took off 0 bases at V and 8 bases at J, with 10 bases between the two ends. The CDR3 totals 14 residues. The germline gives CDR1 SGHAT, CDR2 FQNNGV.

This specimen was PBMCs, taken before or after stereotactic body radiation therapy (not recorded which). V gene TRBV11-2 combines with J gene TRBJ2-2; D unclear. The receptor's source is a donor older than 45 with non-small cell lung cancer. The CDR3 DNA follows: TGTGCCAGCAGCTTAGATCATTCACCGGGGGAGCTGTTTTTT. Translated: CASSLDHSPGELFF.